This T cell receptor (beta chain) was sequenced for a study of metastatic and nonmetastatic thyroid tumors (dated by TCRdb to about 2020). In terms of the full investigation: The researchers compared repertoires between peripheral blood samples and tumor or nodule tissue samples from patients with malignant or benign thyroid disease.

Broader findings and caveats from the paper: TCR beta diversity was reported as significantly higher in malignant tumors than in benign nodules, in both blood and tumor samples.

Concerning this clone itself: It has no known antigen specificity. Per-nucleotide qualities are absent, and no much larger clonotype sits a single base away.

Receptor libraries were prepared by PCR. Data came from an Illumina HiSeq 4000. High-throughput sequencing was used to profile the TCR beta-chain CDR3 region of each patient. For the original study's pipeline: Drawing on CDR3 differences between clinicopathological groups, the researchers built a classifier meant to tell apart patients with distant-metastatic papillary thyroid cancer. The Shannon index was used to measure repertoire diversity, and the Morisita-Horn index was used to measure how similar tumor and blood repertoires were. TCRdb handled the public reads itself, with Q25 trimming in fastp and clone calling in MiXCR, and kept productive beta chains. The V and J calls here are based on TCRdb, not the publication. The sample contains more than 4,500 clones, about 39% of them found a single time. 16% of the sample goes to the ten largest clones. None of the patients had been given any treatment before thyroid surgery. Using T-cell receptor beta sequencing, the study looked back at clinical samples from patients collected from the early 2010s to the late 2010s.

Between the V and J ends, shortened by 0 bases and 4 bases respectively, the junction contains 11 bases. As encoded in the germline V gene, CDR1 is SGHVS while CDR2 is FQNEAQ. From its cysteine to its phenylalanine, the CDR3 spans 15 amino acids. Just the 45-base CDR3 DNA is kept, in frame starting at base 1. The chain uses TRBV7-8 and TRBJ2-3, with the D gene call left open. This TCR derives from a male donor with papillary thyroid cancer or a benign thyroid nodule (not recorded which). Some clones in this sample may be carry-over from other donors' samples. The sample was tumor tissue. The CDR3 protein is CASSLAPIQADTQYF. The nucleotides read TGTGCCAGCAGCTTAGCGCCGATCCAGGCAGATACGCAGTATTTT. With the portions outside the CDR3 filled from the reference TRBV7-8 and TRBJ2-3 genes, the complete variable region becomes GAGVSQSPRYKVAKRGQDVALRCDPISGHVSLFWYQQALGQGPEFLTYFQNEAQLDKSGLPSDRFFAERPEGSVSTLKIQRTQQEDSAVYLCASSLAPIQADTQYFGPGTRLTVL.